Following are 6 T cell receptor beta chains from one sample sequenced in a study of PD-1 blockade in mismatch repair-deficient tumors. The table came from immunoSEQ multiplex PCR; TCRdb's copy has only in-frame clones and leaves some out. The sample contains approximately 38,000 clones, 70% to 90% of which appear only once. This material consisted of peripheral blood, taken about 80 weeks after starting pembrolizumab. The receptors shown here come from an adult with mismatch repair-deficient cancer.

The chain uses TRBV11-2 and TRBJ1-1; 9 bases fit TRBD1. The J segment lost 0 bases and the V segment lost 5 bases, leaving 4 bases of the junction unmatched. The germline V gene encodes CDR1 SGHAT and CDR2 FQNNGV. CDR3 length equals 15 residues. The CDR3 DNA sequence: TGTGCCAGCAGCCTACAGGGGGCCGTGAACACTGAAGCTTTCTTT. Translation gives CASSLQGAVNTEAFF.

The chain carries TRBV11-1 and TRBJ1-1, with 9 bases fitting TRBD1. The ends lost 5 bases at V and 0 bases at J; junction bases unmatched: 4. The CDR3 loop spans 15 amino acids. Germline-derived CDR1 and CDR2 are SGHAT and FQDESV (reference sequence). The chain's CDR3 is CASSPRTGVNTEAFF. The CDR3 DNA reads TGTGCCAGCAGCCCCAGGACAGGGGTGAACACTGAAGCTTTCTTT.

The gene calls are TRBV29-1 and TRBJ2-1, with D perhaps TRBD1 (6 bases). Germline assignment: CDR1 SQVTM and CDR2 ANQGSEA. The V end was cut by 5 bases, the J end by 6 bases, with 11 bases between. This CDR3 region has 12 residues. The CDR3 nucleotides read TGCAGCGTTCTCGGACAGACCAATGAGCAGTTCTTC. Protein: CSVLGQTNEQFF.

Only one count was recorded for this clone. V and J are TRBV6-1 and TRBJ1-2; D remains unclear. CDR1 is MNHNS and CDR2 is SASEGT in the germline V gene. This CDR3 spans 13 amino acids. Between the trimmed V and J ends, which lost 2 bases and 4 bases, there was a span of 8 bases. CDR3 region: CASSELGVYGYTF. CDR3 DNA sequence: TGTGCCAGCAGTGAACTCGGGGTCTATGGCTACACCTTC.

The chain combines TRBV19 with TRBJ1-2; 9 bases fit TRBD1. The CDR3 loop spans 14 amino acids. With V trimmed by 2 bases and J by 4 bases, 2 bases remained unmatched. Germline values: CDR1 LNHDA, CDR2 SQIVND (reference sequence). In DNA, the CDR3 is TGTGCCAGTAGTATACAGGACAGGGGCTATGGCTACACCTTC. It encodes CASSIQDRGYGYTF.

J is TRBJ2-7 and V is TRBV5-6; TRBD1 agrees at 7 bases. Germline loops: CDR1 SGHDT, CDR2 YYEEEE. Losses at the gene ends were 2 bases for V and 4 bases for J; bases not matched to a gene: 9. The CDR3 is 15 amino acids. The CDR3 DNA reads TGTGCCAGCAGCTTTGATGTGACAGGGATATACGAGCAGTACTTC. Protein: CASSFDVTGIYEQYF.